This TCR beta chain came from a study of read filtering for tumor transcriptome and immune sequencing. Notes on the study in general: Even smaller IR-seq throughput identified most shared clonotypes. IR-seq and RNA-seq agreed better without single-read clonotypes. The CD138-negative fraction was mixed bone marrow immune cells, not pure T cells.

Germline CDR1 is MNHEY and CDR2 is SMNVEV (reference sequence). The germline V and J ends were trimmed by 4 bases and 3 bases, with 18 bases remaining between them. The CDR3 runs to 16 residues. From about 0.4 ug of RNA, a library with molecular barcoded alpha/delta and beta/gamma adaptors was made. One entry per CDR3 protein, called by TCRdb with MiXCR from the reads. The table lists around 30,000 distinct CDR3 sequences, around a sixth of them singletons. This clonotype was found many times. Its antigen is unknown. The receptor was derived from a donor at least 40 years old with multiple myeloma. The chain recombines TRBV27 with TRBJ1-1, with D uncertain. Material: a population of CD138-negative cells sorted from bone marrow. CDR3 loop: CASSSSRTTVHTEAFF. Here the CDR3 DNA reads TGTGCCAGCAGTTCATCGCGGACCACGGTGCACACTGAAGCTTTCTTT.